A selection of T cell receptor beta chains follows, all from one sample in a study of CD4 T cell repertoires in COVID-19. Produced via immunoSEQ multiplex PCR; TCRdb's table is partial and in-frame only. Altogether approximately 75,000 clones are present, 80% to 90% being singletons, with the ten largest covering 0.45% to 0.7%. Sequenced here: CD4+ T cells from peripheral blood, sampled after recovery from COVID-19. Source of these receptors: a human donor who had COVID-19. Each CDR3 is given with its conserved first and last residue. D genes are given only for firm matches. The size entry is marked missing in some rows and otherwise reads once, few, many or a size class.

once	.	TRBJ1-2	TRBV12-3/TRBV12-4	TGTGCCAGCAGCCCCGACAGCCCCTATGGCTACACCTTC	CASSPDSPYGYTF
.	.	TRBJ2-1	TRBV11-2	TGTGCCAGCAGCTTCGCACTAACCAATGAGCAGTTCTTC	CASSFALTNEQFF
few	TRBD2	TRBJ2-7	TRBV29-1	TGCAGCGTTGGGGGGGAGGGCTACGAGCAGTACTTC	CSVGGEGYEQYF
once	TRBD1	TRBJ1-2	TRBV12-3/TRBV12-4	TGTGCCAGCAGCCAGGGGGCATTGGGCTACACCTTC	CASSQGALGYTF
.	TRBD2	TRBJ2-2	TRBV5-1	TGCGCCAGCAGCTTGGACGGGGGGTCGAACACCGGGGAGCTGTTTTTT	CASSLDGGSNTGELFF
few	TRBD2	TRBJ2-5	TRBV10-3	TGTGCCATCAGTGTCGGGGCGGGAGTGGTTGAGACCCAGTACTTC	CAISVGAGVVETQYF
once	.	TRBJ1-1	TRBV10-2	TGCGCCAGCAGTGAACGGTTGGCGAACACTGAAGCTTTCTTT	CASSERLANTEAFF
.	.	TRBJ2-7	TRBV7-3	TGTGCCAGCAGCTTAGCCCCAGGGTACGAGCAGTACTTC	CASSLAPGYEQYF
.	.	TRBJ2-5	TRBV7-9	TGTGCCAGCAGCTTGAGGTTGGTCAGCATCGAGACCCAGTACTTC	CASSLRLVSIETQYF
.	.	TRBJ2-7	TRBV5-4	TGTGCCAGCAGCTTGGGAGGGAACCATCCTAGGGAGCAGTACTTC	CASSLGGNHPREQYF
.	TRBD1	TRBJ2-7	TRBV19	TGTGCCAGTAGTCCCGGGACAGGGTACGAGCAGTACTTC	CASSPGTGYEQYF
.	.	TRBJ1-5	TRBV29-1	TGCAGCGTTTCTCCAGGCTATAGCAATCAGCCCCAGCATTTT	CSVSPGYSNQPQHF
.	.	TRBJ1-6	TRBV6-6	TGTGCCAGCAGTTACTCAGAGGTTTATTCACCCCTCCACTTT	CASSYSEVYSPLHF
.	.	TRBJ2-3	TRBV7-2	TGTGCCAGCAGGGGGGGGCGAAGCACAGATACGCAGTATTTT	CASRGGRSTDTQYF
.	TRBD1	TRBJ1-1	TRBV5-4	TGTGCCAGCAGCTTGAGACAGGGGGGTGAAGCTTTCTTT	CASSLRQGGEAFF
few	TRBD2	TRBJ2-1	TRBV25-1	TGTGCCAGCAGTGCATCAGCGGGAGCCTACAATGAGCAGTTCTTC	CASSASAGAYNEQFF
.	.	TRBJ1-3	TRBV18	TGTGCCAGCTCACCGGAGAAGATGTCTGGAAACACCATATATTTT	CASSPEKMSGNTIYF
.	TRBD1	TRBJ1-4	TRBV10-3	TGTGCCATCAGGGGGGACAGGTCGAATGAAAAACTGTTTTTT	CAIRGDRSNEKLFF
.	.	TRBJ2-7	TRBV28	TGTGCCTATCAGAGTGCAGGGGGGAGCTCCTACGAGCAGTACTTC	CAYQSAGGSSYEQYF
.	.	TRBJ1-4	TRBV19	TGTGCCAGTAGTATAGGCGGGCTCTTGGATGAAAAACTGTTTTTT	CASSIGGLLDEKLFF
.	TRBD2	TRBJ2-5	TRBV2	TGTGCCAGCAGTAGACTGGCTAGCGGGAGCGAGACCCAGTACTTC	CASSRLASGSETQYF
.	TRBD1	TRBJ2-7	TRBV12-5	TGTGCTAGTGGTTTGCAACAACTTTTCGGACAGGGGAACGAGCAGTACTTC	CASGLQQLFGQGNEQYF
.	TRBD1	TRBJ1-1	TRBV12-3/TRBV12-4	TGTGCCAGCAGTACAGGGGGCCGCACTGAAGCTTTCTTT	CASSTGGRTEAFF
.	.	TRBJ1-1	TRBV3-1/TRBV3-2	TGTGCCAGCAGCCAAGCGGTAGGAAACACTGAAGCTTTCTTT	CASSQAVGNTEAFF
few	.	TRBJ2-7	TRBV3-1/TRBV3-2	TGTGCCAGCAGCCTGGACGCCGCCTACGAGCAGTACTTC	CASSLDAAYEQYF
.	TRBD2	TRBJ2-3	TRBV6-7	TGTGCCAGCAACGGGCTAGCGGTTAGCACAGATACGCAGTATTTT	CASNGLAVSTDTQYF
once	.	TRBJ2-7	TRBV19	TGTGCCACCAGTTCCTCCTACGAGCAGTACTTC	CATSSSYEQYF
.	TRBD2	TRBJ2-5	TRBV11-3	TGTGCCAGCAGCTTAGGGCAGGGAGGGGAAGAGACCCAGTACTTC	CASSLGQGGEETQYF
once	.	TRBJ2-7	TRBV7-2	TGTGCCAGCAGCTTAGCGGGACTTAACTACGAGCAGTACTTC	CASSLAGLNYEQYF
.	TRBD1	TRBJ1-1	TRBV6-4	TGTGCCAGCAGTGACCTCCCTGTCGGGACAGGGCCCATGGGGAACACTGAAGCTTTCTTT	CASSDLPVGTGPMGNTEAFF
.	.	TRBJ2-3	TRBV27	TGTGCCGCCGCGGAGGGCGGAAGCACAGATACGCAGTATTTT	CAAAEGGSTDTQYF
few	.	TRBJ1-4	TRBV30	TGTGCCTGGAGCGCCCAGACAGGCGTTGAAAAACTGTTTTTT	CAWSAQTGVEKLFF
.	.	TRBJ2-1	TRBV5-1	TGCGCCAGCAGCTTGGGGCTAGCGAGTAATGAGCAGTTCTTC	CASSLGLASNEQFF
.	.	TRBJ2-1	TRBV11-2	TGTGCCACGGGGGATTACAATGAGCAGTTCTTC	CATGDYNEQFF
.	.	TRBJ1-2	TRBV19	TGTGCCAGTAGGTCCGACAGTCTCTATGGCTACACCTTC	CASRSDSLYGYTF
.	.	TRBJ2-7	TRBV7-9	TGTGCCAGCAGCTTAAGTTACTACGAGCAGTACTTC	CASSLSYYEQYF
.	TRBD1	TRBJ2-1	TRBV6-5	TGTGCCAGCACCCCGGACAGGTCCTACAATGAGCAGTTCTTC	CASTPDRSYNEQFF